The 30 T cell receptor beta chains below were found in one sample sequenced in a study of blood T cell repertoires in COVID-19. Sequenced by immunoSEQ multiplex PCR; TCRdb stores in-frame clones only, minus some. The table shows about 220,000 clones, with about 80% occurring only once. The source material was PBMCs or T cells enriched from blood (not recorded which). The receptors were sampled from a woman in her thirties or forties with acute COVID-19.

The CDR3 DNA is TGTGCCAGCAGCCAAGATGGGAGGCCATCCTACGAGCAGTACTTC. The encoded protein is CASSQDGRPSYEQYF. The chain joins TRBV3-1 (or the pseudogene TRBV3-2) to TRBJ2-7; perhaps TRBD2 as D (6 bases). This CDR3 comprises 15 residues. In germline, CDR1 is LGHDT, CDR2 YNNKEL (reference sequence). V lost 0 bases, J lost 1 base, and 10 bases lay in between.

The chain joins TRBV21-1 to TRBJ2-7; the listed D gene, TRBD1, was not tested against the DNA. TRBV21-1 constitutes a pseudogene. This CDR3 spans 11 amino acids. CDR3 DNA sequence: TGTGCCAGCATGCAGGGTGCCGAGCAGTACTTC. This gives the protein CASMQGAEQYF.

This clone was detected once. Relative to the germline gene, one junction end is altered; a read error may explain this. CDR3 sequence reads: CASREWTSGGSDTQYF. The CDR3 coding sequence is TGCGCCAGCAGGGAGTGGACTAGCGGGGGATCAGATACGCAGTATTTT. The genes are TRBV10-2 and TRBJ2-3; 13 bases line up with TRBD2. The CDR3 is made up of 16 amino acids. Per germline, CDR1 WSHSY and CDR2 SAAADI.

V usage is TRBV29-1 and J usage is TRBJ1-2; TRBD1 matches at 10 bases. Germline V CDR1 and CDR2: SQVTM, ANQGSEA. V gave up 4 bases and J gave up 4 bases; unmatched junction bases: 21. The CDR3 contains 19 residues. Here the CDR3 reads CSVVTTWDRGMPVGYGYTF. DNA of the CDR3: TGCAGCGTTGTAACGACCTGGGACAGGGGAATGCCCGTAGGCTATGGCTACACCTTC.

V usage is TRBV6-5 and J usage is TRBJ1-3, with TRBD1 matching 7 bases. With V trimmed by 8 bases and J by 3 bases, 4 bases remained unmatched. Per the germline V gene, CDR1 is MNHEY and CDR2 is SVGAGI. The CDR3 consists of 13 residues. The DNA for the CDR3 is TGTGCCAGCGGGACAGCCTATGGAAACACCATATATTTT. Its translation is CASGTAYGNTIYF.

J is TRBJ1-2 and V is TRBV7-2, with a possible D match to TRBD1 (6 bases). CDR1 SGHTA and CDR2 FQGNSA come from the germline V gene. The V and J ends lost 4 bases and 4 bases respectively, with 10 bases between them. The CDR3 covers 13 residues. The CDR3 region is CASSSQGTYGYTF. CDR3 DNA: TGTGCCAGCAGCTCGCAGGGGACCTATGGCTACACCTTC.

This chain links TRBV7-8 with TRBJ1-2, with D possibly TRBD1 on 5 matching bases. The CDR3 runs 14 residues. Trimming cost V 7 bases and J 8 bases, with 20 bases left between them. Germline CDR1 is SGHVS and CDR2 is FQNEAQ. In DNA form, the CDR3 reads TGTGCCAGCACCCGATCCGGGGGATCGCGAGGCTACACCTTC. Translating it yields CASTRSGGSRGYTF.

J is TRBJ2-3 and V is TRBV11-1; 8 nucleotides match TRBD2. This CDR3 is built from 16 residues. Germline V CDR1 and CDR2: SGHAT, FQDESV (reference sequence). Trimming cost V 3 bases and J 9 bases; bases outside gene matches: 14. CDR3 nucleotide sequence: TGTGCCAGCAGCTTTCTAGAAGTTAGCGGGGTTGACACGCAGTATTTT. It specifies CASSFLEVSGVDTQYF.

V is TRBV10-3 and J is TRBJ1-2; 8 nucleotides align to TRBD1. CDR1 is ENHRY, CDR2 SYGVKD, per germline. After removal of 3 bases from V and 8 bases from J, the junction contained 11 bases not matched to a gene. CDR3 length equals 15 residues. The CDR3 spells CAISEGTGYEDGYTF. The CDR3 DNA is TGTGCCATCAGTGAAGGGACAGGATATGAAGACGGCTACACCTTC.

The chain has TRBV5-1 and TRBJ1-2; D is possibly TRBD1 (6 bases). CDR3 length: 13 residues. V lost 4 bases, J lost 2 bases, and 9 bases lay in between. Germline CDR1 is SGHRS and CDR2 is YFSETQ. The CDR3 region is CASSPTGNYGYTF. CDR3 nucleotides: TGCGCCAGCAGCCCAACAGGGAACTATGGCTACACCTTC. Full variable domain (outside the CDR3, taken from reference TRBV5-1 and TRBJ1-2): KAGVTQTPRYLIKTRGQQVTLSCSPISGHRSVSWYQQTPGQGLQFLFEYFSETQRNKGNFPGRFSGRQFSNSRSEMNVSTLELGDSALYLCASSPTGNYGYTFGSGTRLTVV.

The chain employs TRBV5-6 and TRBJ2-3, with 7 bases that match TRBD1. Germline V gene data show CDR1 as SGHDT and CDR2 as YYEEEE. The CDR3 covers 14 residues. V dropped 4 bases and J dropped 2; count of bases not matched to a gene: 4. The CDR3: CASSDTGDTDTQYF. In DNA, the CDR3 is TGTGCCAGCAGCGATACAGGGGACACAGATACGCAGTATTTT.

The rearrangement links TRBV5-4 to TRBJ2-1; 9 bases align to TRBD2. J was trimmed by 3 bases and V by 4 bases; bases with no gene match: 8. The germline CDR1 and CDR2 sequences are SGHNT and YYREEE (reference sequence). The CDR3 runs 16 residues. CDR3 sequence: CASSLGGGVGYNEQFF. CDR3 sequence (DNA): TGTGCCAGCAGCCTGGGCGGGGGGGTCGGCTACAATGAGCAGTTCTTC. The full variable domain, with the rest looked up from reference TRBV5-4 and TRBJ2-1, is ETGVTQSPTHLIKTRGQQVTLRCSSQSGHNTVSWYQQALGQGPQFIFQYYREEENGRGNFPPRFSGLQFPNYSSELNVNALELDDSALYLCASSLGGGVGYNEQFFGPGTRLTVL.

The chain has TRBV5-1 and TRBJ2-7, with 9 bases identical to TRBD1. Unmatched junction bases numbered 6, after V lost 0 bases and J lost 2 bases. Germline V lookup: CDR1 SGHRS, CDR2 YFSETQ. The CDR3 runs to 16 residues. CDR3 nucleotide sequence: TGCGCCAGCAGCTTGGTGGCGACAGGGGGAACCTACGAGCAGTACTTC. It is translated as CASSLVATGGTYEQYF.

The V gene is TRBV19, the J gene TRBJ1-5; TRBD1 matches 8 bases. With V trimmed by 7 bases and J by 5 bases, 13 bases remained unmatched. This CDR3 comprises 16 residues. Germline loops: CDR1 LNHDA, CDR2 SQIVND (reference sequence). The CDR3 loop reads CASTVGQGAIDQPQHF. The CDR3 nucleotides read TGTGCCAGTACCGTGGGGCAGGGGGCAATCGATCAGCCCCAGCATTTT.

The V call is TRBV18, the J call TRBJ2-1, with D possibly matching TRBD2 (5 bases). V lost 0 bases and J 10 bases, leaving 13 bases between the germline ends. Germline-derived CDR1 and CDR2 are KGHSH and LQKENI. This CDR3 has 14 residues. The CDR3 sequence is CASSPPMRVREQFF. Written as DNA, the CDR3 is TGTGCCAGCTCACCACCTATGCGGGTTCGGGAGCAGTTCTTC. Drawing the rest from reference TRBV18 and TRBJ2-1, the complete variable domain is NAGVMQNPRHLVRRRGQEARLRCSPMKGHSHVYWYRQLPEEGLKFMVYLQKENIIDESGMPKERFSAEFPKEGPSILRIQQVVRGDSAAYFCASSPPMRVREQFFGPGTRLTVL.

This chain uses TRBV9 with TRBJ2-1; 8 bases line up with TRBD2. CDR1 and CDR2 (germline): SGDLS, YYNGEE. Germline trimming cut 0 bases from V and 0 bases from J; bases unmatched to any gene: 14. The CDR3 loop spans 20 amino acids. CDR3 amino acids: CASSVEAGAVISSSYNEQFF. The CDR3 DNA follows: TGTGCCAGCAGCGTAGAAGCGGGGGCCGTAATCTCAAGCTCCTACAATGAGCAGTTCTTC. Full variable domain (rest looked up from reference TRBV9 and TRBJ2-1): DSGVTQTPKHLITATGQRVTLRCSPRSGDLSVYWYQQSLDQGLQFLIQYYNGEERAKGNILERFSAQQFPDLHSELNLSSLELGDSALYFCASSVEAGAVISSSYNEQFFGPGTRLTVL.

V and J are TRBV19 and TRBJ2-1; D not certain. The CDR3 loop spans 17 amino acids. Germline CDR1 reads LNHDA; CDR2 reads SQIVND (reference sequence). Trimming pared 1 base from V and 0 bases from J, leaving 13 bases between. The CDR3 loop reads CASSIVFGLSSYNEQFF. Written as DNA, the CDR3 is TGTGCCAGTAGTATAGTATTTGGTTTGAGCTCCTACAATGAGCAGTTCTTC.

The chain is built from TRBV6-1 and TRBJ2-2; tentatively, D is TRBD1 (5 bases). This CDR3 contains 15 residues. Germline V gene sequence: CDR1 MNHNS, CDR2 SASEGT. Between the trimmed V and J ends, which lost 3 bases and 3 bases, there was a span of 11 bases. This CDR3 is CASSEPAGYTGELFF. The DNA for the CDR3 is TGTGCCAGCAGTGAGCCGGCAGGGTACACCGGGGAGCTGTTTTTT.

The gene calls are TRBV7-3 and TRBJ2-2, with D uncertain. There are 13 residues in the CDR3. The ends were cut back, 3 bases at V and 5 bases at J, with 7 bases in the middle. Germline V gives CDR1 SGHTA, CDR2 FQGTGA. The CDR3 spells CASSFSLTGELFF. CDR3 bases: TGTGCCAGCAGCTTCTCCCTTACCGGGGAGCTGTTTTTT.

This clone was counted once. J is TRBJ2-3 and V is TRBV4-2, with 8 nucleotides matching TRBD2. Trimming at V came to 0 bases and at J to 6 bases, leaving 11 bases not matched to a gene. This CDR3 is built from 17 residues. CDR1 and CDR2 from the germline V gene are LGHNA and YNFKEQ. The CDR3 DNA is TGTGCCAGCAGCCAAGATCCCCCGCGGGGGGAATCGGATACGCAGTATTTT. It translates to CASSQDPPRGESDTQYF.

This clone was picked up one time. The J gene is TRBJ2-6, the V gene TRBV6-5; no clear D gene. There are 12 residues in the CDR3. Germline V lookup: CDR1 MNHEY, CDR2 SVGAGI. V gave up 8 bases and J gave up 0 bases, with 2 bases separating them. The CDR3 DNA follows: TGTGCCAGCCTCTCTGGGGCCAACGTCCTGACTTTC. It yields the protein CASLSGANVLTF.

The rearrangement joins TRBV6-2 or TRBV6-3 to TRBJ1-6; 7 bases line up with TRBD1. The germline gives CDR1 MNHEY, CDR2 SVGEGT. V gave up 5 bases and J gave up 5 bases; unmatched junction bases: 6. This CDR3 contains 15 residues. This CDR3 is CASSTDRKDNSPLHF. CDR3 bases: TGTGCCAGCAGTACGGACAGGAAGGATAATTCACCCCTCCACTTT.

V is TRBV5-1 and J is TRBJ2-1; the D gene is possibly TRBD2 (5 bases). The germline gives CDR1 SGHRS, CDR2 YFSETQ. This CDR3 region has 12 residues. V was cut by 3 bases and J by 7 bases, with 8 bases left in between. CDR3 amino acids: CASSWTSNEQFF. CDR3 DNA sequence: TGCGCCAGCAGCTGGACTTCAAATGAGCAGTTCTTC.

The V call is TRBV5-1, the J call TRBJ1-1; the D is unclear. CDR1 is SGHRS and CDR2 is YFSETQ in the germline V gene. V was shortened by 1 base and J by 2 bases, with 6 bases between the two germline ends. The CDR3 loop spans 13 amino acids. The CDR3, as DNA: TGCGCCAGCAGCTTGACAGCTAACACTGAAGCTTTCTTT. Its protein is CASSLTANTEAFF.

The V call is TRBV7-9, the J call TRBJ2-1; 10 nucleotides align to TRBD2. This CDR3 comprises 15 residues. V lost 1 base to trimming and J lost 9 bases; unmatched junction nucleotides: 6. The germline gives CDR1 SEHNR, CDR2 FQNEAQ (reference sequence). DNA of the CDR3: TGTGCCAGCAGCTTAGGGGCTAGCGGGAGTGCTGAGCAGTTCTTC. Its protein is CASSLGASGSAEQFF. The whole variable domain, filled in from reference TRBV7-9 and TRBJ2-1, reads DTGVSQNPRHKITKRGQNVTFRCDPISEHNRLYWYRQTLGQGPEFLTYFQNEAQLEKSRLLSDRFSAERPKGSFSTLEIQRTEQGDSAMYLCASSLGASGSAEQFFGPGTRLTVL.

This chain joins TRBV19 and TRBJ1-2, with D unresolved. Trimming pared 7 bases from V and 8 bases from J, leaving 14 bases between. This CDR3 has 12 amino acids. CDR1 is LNHDA, CDR2 SQIVND, per germline (reference sequence). In DNA form, the CDR3 reads TGTGCCAGTATGTTTGGTCCGCGGGGCTACACCTTC. This sequence encodes CASMFGPRGYTF.

The chain carries TRBV28 and TRBJ2-7, with 9 bases aligning to TRBD2. This CDR3 has 19 residues. Germline values: CDR1 MDHEN, CDR2 SYDVKM. J lost 3 bases, V lost 4 bases, and 19 bases had no gene match. CDR3 sequence (DNA): TGTGCCAGCAGTTCACCCTTAATGCGGGTGACTAGCGGTAACTACGAGCAGTACTTC. Its protein is CASSSPLMRVTSGNYEQYF.

V is TRBV5-5 and J is TRBJ2-7, with 9 bases fitting TRBD1. The CDR3 has 14 residues. Germline-derived CDR1 and CDR2 are SGHKS and YYEKEE (reference sequence). The junction had 8 bases not matched to a gene; V was cut back by 3 bases and J by 7 bases. This CDR3 reads CASSSGQGSGEQYF. CDR3 DNA: TGTGCCAGCAGCTCCGGACAGGGGTCTGGTGAGCAGTACTTC.

The chain couples TRBV30 to TRBJ1-4, with 7 bases matching TRBD1. This CDR3 comprises 14 residues. Germline lookup yields CDR1 GTSNPN and CDR2 SVGIG (reference sequence). V gave up 2 bases and J gave up 8 bases; unmatched junction bases: 8. CDR3 nucleotide sequence: TGTGCCTGGAGTCGGGGCCCAGGGGGGGAAAAACTGTTTTTT. Its protein product is CAWSRGPGGEKLFF.

The CDR3 DNA is TGTGCCAGCAGCCTACCGGCGACGAGAGGAACCTCTCCCTACGAGCAGTACTTC. Translated, it gives CASSLPATRGTSPYEQYF. The chain recombines TRBV7-2 with TRBJ2-7; D remains unclear. The CDR3 consists of 18 residues. Germline V CDR1 and CDR2: SGHTA, FQGNSA. Deletions cut 5 bases from V and 2 bases from J, with 25 bases between.